This T cell receptor beta chain was recorded in a study of a mutant IDH1 vaccine in newly diagnosed glioma. A remark on this clone: Its specificity is not known.

Clones were read by immunoSEQ multiplex PCR, and TCRdb kept only the in-frame ones, dropping some. The table records tens of thousands of clones, about 91% of them present only once. The time point denotes: week 5, during vaccination. Each dose delivered 300 ug of mutant IDH1 20-mer peptide subcutaneously with imiquimod. The V end was cut by 5 bases, the J end by 3 bases, with 12 bases between. The CDR3 is made up of 14 amino acids. CDR1 MNHEY and CDR2 SMNVEV come from the germline V gene (reference sequence). The sequence came from a woman between 45 and 60 years old with glioma. Here the sequenced sample was PBMCs, taken from a glioma patient whose treatment included an IDH1 peptide vaccine. The chain recombines TRBV27 with TRBJ2-3, with TRBD2 as a possible D gene (7 bases). The CDR3 coding sequence is TGTGCCAGCAGTCGGGGGGCAGGGACAGATACGCAGTATTTT. Encoded protein: CASSRGAGTDTQYF.